This T cell receptor beta chain was recorded in a study of neurological immune-mediated disorders. Synthesis of cDNA was accomplished via 5'RACE employing 10-nucleotide random UMIs. A single run covered 15-18 subjects with over 180 million TCR-beta sequences. MiXCR was run by TCRdb on the 5' RACE reads, yielding one entry per CDR3 protein. This sample carries under 80,000 distinct CDR3 sequences, 3.5% to 5% of them seen once, and the ten largest clones take 1.3%. The CDR3 runs to 14 residues. From germline, CDR1 is DFQATT and CDR2 SNEGSKA (reference sequence). The V and J ends lost 3 bases and 3 bases respectively, with 13 bases between them. Study-wide points: Repertoires from 18 of 34 multiple sclerosis patients grouped phylogenetically into a related-CDR3 cluster, suggesting a possible signature.

This clonotype has just a few counts. Its target is unknown. The chain employs TRBV20-1 and TRBJ2-3; no firm D call. Sequenced material: PBMCs. This receptor was obtained from a young man with multiple sclerosis. CDR3 sequence: CSASGGMATDTQYF. In DNA, the CDR3 is TGCAGTGCTAGCGGTGGGATGGCAACAGATACGCAGTATTTT.